This TCR beta chain was recovered during a study of CD8+ T cells in alopecia areata (dated by TCRdb to about 2018). About the study as a whole: The treated patients took part in an open-label pilot trial in which moderate-to-severe alopecia areata was treated with oral tofacitinib at 5 to 10 mg twice daily. Tofacitinib was given for 6 to 18 months, followed by 6 months of follow-up off drug to assess delayed response and recurrence. In humans, TCRbeta sequencing was performed on scalp tissue and on sorted CD4+ and CD8+ peripheral blood T cells from healthy controls and from patients with patchy or totalis/universalis alopecia areata. immunoSEQ multiplex PCR using 35 Vbeta forward primers and 13 Jbeta reverse primers was used to amplify TCRbeta CDR3 regions. The SALT score, which quantifies the percentage of affected scalp surface area, was used to measure disease severity in treated patients. Patients on tofacitinib were biopsied at baseline and after 4 and 24 weeks of treatment, and several of the patients also had a later scalp biopsy. Scalp clonality was compared across normal scalp (n=4), patchy alopecia areata scalp (n=8), and alopecia totalis/universalis scalp (n=8). High-throughput TCRbeta sequencing was used to examine T cell clonal expansion in alopecia areata in both the C3H/HeJ mouse model and human patients. The RNA source kit depended on sample type: the PAXgene miRNA kit for fixed scalp, the miRNeasy kit for PBMCs, and the RNeasy kit for mouse skin.

Library construction relied on the immunoSEQ multiplex PCR assay. To provide template for TCR sequencing, every sample had RNA extracted and reverse transcribed into cDNA. SuperScript III was used to make first-strand cDNA, primed with a 2:1 mix of oligo-dT and random hexamers. A synthetic immune receptor repertoire was used to gauge amplification bias, and whatever bias remained was removed computationally. In the authors' own workflow: Raw reads were preprocessed to remove errors, and CDR3 was defined according to IMGT conventions as the region from the conserved cysteine to phenylalanine. Clonality was computed as 1 minus the Shannon entropy, with the entropy normalized by log2 of the number of productive unique TCRs. Scalp TCRbeta sequences were cross-referenced with sorted blood CD4 and CD8 repertoires so that the CD4 or CD8 identity of scalp clones could be inferred. TCRdb holds this immuneACCESS table with in-frame rearrangements only. Some clones are missing; in checked studies, unresolved V genes explain under half, and the rest has no known cause. V, J and clone size reflect that table, while D and trimming were determined from the DNA. Across this sample there are about 260,000 clones, with 60% seen only once. The ten largest clones add up to 0.75% to 0.95% of the sample.

CDR1 SQVTM and CDR2 ANQGSEA are derived from the germline V gene. From the cysteine through the phenylalanine, the CDR3 covers 12 amino acids. Solely the CDR3 DNA is kept, with 36 bases framed from the first base. The study at large found these results: Compared with normal scalp, lesional scalp, particularly in alopecia totalis/universalis, had higher clonality and more expanded CD8+ clones, which suggests antigenic drive. Unlike mouse skin, which is dominated by gammadelta T cells, normal human skin has resident alphabeta T cells that are also sequenced, and this complicates analysis of the scalp TCR repertoire. Many expanded lesional clones persisted in scalp and blood during tofacitinib treatment, which may partly explain relapse after stopping treatment. The treated cohort was small, with a single nonresponder, so links between baseline CD8+ expansion and response need larger studies. Tofacitinib significantly decreased scalp clonality and the number of expanded CD8+ clones among the top 100 scalp clones. Shared TCR sequences between patients were less evident than in mice, which may be partly attributable to HLA diversity in the patient population.

In the paper's terms, the treatment or condition label means: oral pan-JAK inhibitor, 5-10 mg twice daily. Lesional scalp punch biopsies and peripheral blood were obtained from alopecia areata patients. After PBMCs were isolated by density centrifugation and stained for CD3, CD4 and CD8, a FACSAria was used to sort CD4+ and CD8+ T cells. Turning to this clone: Its target antigen remains unknown. One junction end disagrees with the germline gene, perhaps due to a read error.

Recombination connected TRBV29-1 to TRBJ1-5; TRBD1 is perhaps the D gene, given 6 matching bases. This clonotype was sampled from a human donor with alopecia areata. Sequences were derived from CD4+ T cells sorted from blood, sampled around week 54, from a patient treated with tofacitinib. The nucleotide sequence is given as TGCAGCGTCAAAGAAGGAGACGGGACAACTTATTTT. Its protein is CSVKEGDGTTYF.